Listed below are T cell receptor beta chains from one sample, sequenced in a study of T cell changes during pregnancy in multiple sclerosis. Profiled with immunoSEQ multiplex PCR; TCRdb holds only in-frame clones, not every one. The sample comprises approximately 41,000 clones, less than 95% of which are singletons, and 10% rests with the top ten. Specimen: CD8+ T cells from peripheral blood mononuclear cells, collected in the first trimester of pregnancy. The receptors come from a female donor with multiple sclerosis, enrolled in a pregnancy study. Each CDR3 is given with its conserved first and last residue. The order of the fields is clone size, D gene, CDR3 length, V gene, J gene, CDR3 protein, CDR3 DNA. D genes are given only for firm matches. Expanded clones are given a class, and other clones once, few, many or no size at all.

NA	TRBD2	16	TRBV27	TRBJ2-1	CASRNPPAGGGNEQFF	TGTGCCAGCAGGAACCCACCCGCGGGAGGTGGGAATGAGCAGTTCTTC
NA	TRBD2	15	TRBV2	TRBJ2-7	CASSDIQGGSYEQYF	TGTGCCAGCAGTGACATTCAGGGAGGGTCCTACGAGCAGTACTTC
NA	NA	14	TRBV27	TRBJ1-5	CASSYWGGNQPQHF	TGTGCCAGCAGTTATTGGGGGGGGAATCAGCCCCAGCATTTT
NA	TRBD2	15	TRBV7-9	TRBJ2-3	CASSLLAGGTDTQYF	TGTGCCAGCAGCTTACTAGCGGGAGGCACAGATACGCAGTATTTT
NA	TRBD1	17	TRBV5-4	TRBJ2-2	CASSQYQGAYGTGELFF	TGTGCCAGCAGCCAATACCAGGGGGCATACGGCACCGGGGAGCTGTTTTTT
NA	NA	14	TRBV29-1	TRBJ1-3	CSVEDRLSGNTIYF	TGCAGCGTTGAAGACAGGCTTTCTGGAAACACCATATATTTT
once	NA	15	TRBV6-5	TRBJ1-1	CASSYSRGGGTEAFF	TGTGCCAGCAGTTACTCGAGGGGGGGTGGAACTGAAGCTTTCTTT
NA	NA	13	TRBV2	TRBJ1-5	CATLDRKNQPQHF	TGTGCCACGCTCGACAGGAAAAATCAGCCCCAGCATTTT
NA	NA	12	TRBV4-3	TRBJ1-2	CATGGGYYGYTF	TGCGCCACCGGGGGGGGGTACTATGGCTACACCTTC
NA	TRBD1	14	TRBV12-5	TRBJ1-5	CASVEGAGGQPQHF	TGTGCTAGTGTTGAGGGGGCAGGGGGACAGCCCCAGCATTTT
NA	TRBD1	15	TRBV30	TRBJ1-1	CAWSVLGRGLTEAFF	TGTGCCTGGAGTGTACTGGGCAGGGGGTTAACTGAAGCTTTCTTT
NA	NA	15	TRBV5-6	TRBJ1-1	CASSLGEGPYFEAFF	TGTGCCAGCAGCTTGGGGGAGGGCCCGTACTTTGAAGCTTTCTTT
NA	TRBD1	15	TRBV19	TRBJ2-7	CASSISGTGGNEQYF	TGTGCCAGTAGTATCTCCGGGACAGGGGGCAACGAGCAGTACTTC
NA	NA	21	TRBV7-6	TRBJ1-1	CASSLGLGGQGPLLLNREALF	TGTGCCAGCAGCTTAGGATTGGGAGGGCAGGGCCCCCTTCTACTGAACAGGGAAGCCCTCTTT
NA	TRBD1	14	TRBV9	TRBJ1-2	CASWGDREIHGYTF	TGTGCCAGCTGGGGGGACAGGGAAATTCATGGCTACACCTTC
NA	TRBD1	14	TRBV6-1	TRBJ1-2	CASSDGQGDYGYTF	TGTGCCAGCAGTGATGGACAGGGAGACTATGGCTACACCTTC
NA	NA	13	TRBV27	TRBJ2-7	CASSFTFGYEQYF	TGTGCCAGCAGTTTCACGTTCGGTTACGAGCAGTACTTC
NA	TRBD2	14	TRBV25-1	TRBJ2-1	CARSSGRDYNEQFF	TGTGCCAGATCTAGCGGGAGGGATTACAATGAGCAGTTCTTC
NA	TRBD1	21	TRBV29-1	TRBJ1-3	CSVEVIKRDRGSFWSGNTIYF	TGCAGCGTTGAAGTGATCAAGAGGGACAGGGGTTCTTTTTGGTCTGGAAACACCATATATTTT
NA	NA	14	TRBV2	TRBJ2-5	CATAGLGFSETQYF	TGTGCCACGGCGGGACTTGGTTTTAGCGAGACCCAGTACTTC
NA	TRBD1	15	TRBV4-1	TRBJ1-2	CASSQEEGAGNGYTF	TGCGCCAGCAGCCAAGAAGAGGGGGCGGGAAATGGCTACACCTTC
NA	NA	15	TRBV7-2	TRBJ2-3	CASSLAQLSTDTQYF	TGTGCCAGCAGCTTAGCGCAGTTGAGCACAGATACGCAGTATTTT
NA	NA	14	TRBV25-1	TRBJ2-7	CASSDRAYSYEQYF	TGTGCCAGCAGTGACAGGGCCTACTCCTACGAGCAGTACTTC
NA	NA	13	TRBV18	TRBJ2-7	CASSPPSENGQYF	TGTGCCAGCTCACCCCCTAGCGAGAACGGGCAGTACTTC
NA	NA	16	TRBV7-9	TRBJ1-2	CASSYYGGLANYGYTF	TGTGCCAGCAGCTACTATGGAGGGCTAGCTAACTATGGCTACACCTTC
once	NA	15	TRBV19	TRBJ2-7	CASSTGSTPSYEQYF	TGTGCCAGTAGTACCGGTTCTACCCCTTCCTACGAGCAGTACTTC
once	TRBD2	13	TRBV6-6	TRBJ2-1	CASSSVGGSEQFF	TGTGCCAGCAGTTCCGTCGGGGGGAGTGAGCAGTTCTTC